Presented here are 18 T cell receptor beta chains from one specimen sequenced in a study of molecular identifiers for immune sequencing clone quantification. TCRdb reanalysed the PCR reads using MiXCR and keeps one entry per CDR3 protein. The sample holds about 63,000 distinct CDR3 sequences; around 19% are singletons and the top ten take about 1.5%. Sequenced material: naive CD8+ T cells from blood, with Jurkat cell RNA spiked in. Subset described: FACS-sorted CD8+CD4-CCR7+CD45RA+ naive T cells. The receptors stem from a human donor in good health. Some libraries in this study had Jurkat cell RNA spiked in.

This clonotype was seen many times. The rearrangement uses TRBV19 and TRBJ2-3; D is uncertain. Germline V gene data show CDR1 as LNHDA and CDR2 as SQIVND (reference sequence). Trimming took 5 bases from V and 0 from J, leaving 12 bases between them. The CDR3 is 15 residues long. CDR3 sequence: CASSDKHRSTDTQYF. The CDR3 DNA reads TGTGCCAGTAGTGACAAACACCGGAGCACAGATACGCAGTATTTT.

V and J are TRBV5-6 and TRBJ2-2; D possibly corresponds to TRBD2 (7 bases). This CDR3 has 16 amino acids. CDR1 SGHDT and CDR2 YYEEEE come from the germline V gene. Trimming pared 0 bases from V and 5 bases from J, leaving 14 bases between. CDR3 amino acids: CASSLAGLGGTGELFF. The CDR3 nucleotides are TGTGCCAGCAGCTTGGCCGGACTAGGGGGGACCGGGGAGCTGTTTTTT.

The sample holds a few counts of this clonotype. CDR3 protein: CASSREQGAFPEAFF. The DNA for the CDR3 is TGTGCCAGCAGTAGGGAACAGGGGGCGTTTCCTGAAGCTTTCTTT. V and J are TRBV6-1 and TRBJ1-1; 9 bases agree with TRBD1. Germline V gene data show CDR1 as MNHNS and CDR2 as SASEGT. With 5 bases clipped from V and 6 bases from J, the junction kept 10 bases outside the gene matches. The CDR3 covers 15 residues.

This clonotype was seen at least ten times. The gene calls are TRBV11-2 and TRBJ2-4; D ambiguous. This CDR3 region has 14 residues. V was pared by 7 bases and J by 4 bases, with 14 bases between. Germline CDR1 is SGHAT and CDR2 is FQNNGV. The CDR3 region is CASKEWAEKNIQYF. The CDR3 coding sequence is TGTGCCAGCAAAGAGTGGGCGGAAAAAAACATTCAGTACTTC.

This clonotype was found many times. The chain joins TRBV29-1 to TRBJ1-5; D may be TRBD1 (6 bases). The V gene's germline CDR1 is SQVTM and CDR2 ANQGSEA. V lost 7 bases and J 8 bases, leaving 12 bases between the germline ends. This CDR3 is 11 amino acids long. The CDR3 region has the DNA TGCAGCGGGACAGTCATGGAGCCCCAGCATTTT. It is translated as CSGTVMEPQHF.

At least ten counts were recorded for this clonotype. This chain joins TRBV7-2 and TRBJ2-7, with 8 bases fitting TRBD2. J lost 5 bases, V lost 2 bases, and 11 bases had no gene match. Germline CDR1 reads SGHTA; CDR2 reads FQGNSA. This CDR3 spans 16 amino acids. CDR3 region: CASSLRPSGPLDEQYF. DNA for the CDR3: TGTGCCAGCAGCTTAAGGCCTAGCGGGCCCCTGGACGAGCAGTACTTC.

This clonotype was counted only a few times. CDR3 loop: CASSYFPQGTGNQPQHF. The DNA of the CDR3 is TGTGCCAGCAGTTACTTTCCCCAAGGGACAGGCAATCAGCCCCAGCATTTT. The chain joins TRBV6-5 to TRBJ1-5; 7 bases are shared with TRBD1. Germline V gene data show CDR1 as MNHEY and CDR2 as SVGAGI. The CDR3 runs to 17 residues. Trimming took 1 base from V and 2 from J; bases not matched to a gene: 8.

This clonotype is a singleton in its sample. Given a much more abundant clone one base away, this may be a read error. The genes are TRBV4-1 and TRBJ2-5; 10 nucleotides line up with TRBD2. The CDR3 spans 17 residues. In germline, CDR1 is MGHRA, CDR2 YSYEKL. CDR3 amino acids: CASGQEGSGRAVETQYF. The CDR3 bases are TGCGCCAGCGGCCAAGAGGGCAGCGGGAGGGCCGTAGAGACCCAGTACTTC.

This clonotype has at least ten counts. The genes are TRBV27 and TRBJ2-1; 8 positions match TRBD1. V lost 1 base to trimming and J lost 8 bases; unmatched junction nucleotides: 7. This CDR3 spans 15 amino acids. CDR1 is MNHEY and CDR2 is SMNVEV in the germline V gene (reference sequence). CDR3 region: CASSLLLTGVDEQFF. CDR3 in DNA: TGTGCCAGCAGTTTATTGTTGACAGGGGTCGATGAGCAGTTCTTC.

The V gene is TRBV3-1, the J gene TRBJ2-1, with 9 bases that match TRBD2. Germline CDR1 LGHDT, CDR2 YNNKEL (reference sequence). This CDR3 has 19 residues. J lost 2 bases, V lost 3 bases, and 14 bases had no gene match. CDR3 sequence (DNA): TGTGCCAGCAGCCAGGTATGGGGATCGACTAGCGGCGCCTACAATGAGCAGTTCTTC. This gives the protein CASSQVWGSTSGAYNEQFF.

The chain links TRBV5-1 to TRBJ2-2; a weak D match, TRBD1 (6 bases). Trimming stripped 7 bases from V and 10 bases from J, with 11 bases between. This CDR3 comprises 11 residues. CDR1 is SGHRS, CDR2 YFSETQ, per germline. CDR3 loop: CASLGDKELFF. The DNA of the CDR3 is TGCGCCAGCTTAGGGGACAAGGAGCTGTTTTTT.

This clonotype was seen repeatedly, ten times or more. The chain has TRBV6-5 and TRBJ2-3, with 9 bases matching TRBD2. Losses at the gene ends were 4 bases for V and 0 bases for J; bases not matched to a gene: 2. CDR1 and CDR2 from the germline V gene are MNHEY and SVGAGI. The CDR3 spans 15 residues. CDR3 amino acids: CASSLTSGSTDTQYF. Here the CDR3 DNA reads TGTGCCAGCAGTTTAACTAGCGGGAGCACAGATACGCAGTATTTT.

This clonotype was observed many times. The V call is TRBV3-1, the J call TRBJ2-3, with D possibly matching TRBD2 (6 bases). The CDR3 loop spans 17 amino acids. V lost 5 bases to trimming and J lost 2 bases, with 20 bases between them. Per the germline V gene, CDR1 is LGHDT and CDR2 is YNNKEL (reference sequence). CDR3 bases: TGTGCCAGCAGCTCGTCCGGGACTCCATGGGACACAGATACGCAGTATTTT. Translation gives CASSSSGTPWDTDTQYF.

This clonotype was detected many times. The gene calls are TRBV3-1 and TRBJ2-3; 13 bases fit TRBD2. V lost 4 bases and J lost 3; bases outside the gene matches: 4. The CDR3 runs to 16 residues. Germline V gene sequence: CDR1 LGHDT, CDR2 YNNKEL (reference sequence). For the CDR3, the DNA is TGTGCCAGCAGCCCTCGGACTAGCGGGGGAACAGATACGCAGTATTTT. Its protein product is CASSPRTSGGTDTQYF.

Note on this clonotype: A read error may explain this, as a much larger clone is one base away. The chain combines TRBV6-2 or TRBV6-3 with TRBJ2-1; D unclear. Trimming shortened V by 5 bases and J by 5 bases, and 4 bases separated the two germline ends. CDR3 length: 11 residues. Germline V lookup: CDR1 MNHEY, CDR2 SVGEGT. This CDR3 reads CASSTNNEQFF. The CDR3 DNA sequence: TGTGCCAGCAGTACTAACAATGAGCAGTTCTTC.

As regards this clonotype: This may come from a read error, since a much larger clone is one base off. V usage is TRBV18 and J usage is TRBJ1-5; 9 bases are shared with TRBD1. Per the germline V gene, CDR1 is KGHSH and CDR2 is LQKENI. The CDR3 sequence is 17 residues long. The J segment lost 6 bases and the V segment lost 6 bases, leaving 15 bases of the junction unmatched. This CDR3 is CASSRYGDREASQPQHF. CDR3 bases: TGTGCCAGCTCTCGTTATGGGGACAGGGAAGCCTCTCAGCCCCAGCATTTT.

About this clonotype itself: Given a much more abundant clone one base away, this may be a read error. The chain employs TRBV7-2 and TRBJ1-5; no clear D gene. Germline loops: CDR1 SGHTA, CDR2 FQGNSA. V lost 5 bases to trimming and J lost 10 bases, with 24 bases between them. This CDR3 is built from 16 residues. The DNA of the CDR3 is TGTGCCAGCAGCCCGACATTGCTGACCGGAGGACGTCCCCAGCATTTT. This translates into CASSPTLLTGGRPQHF. Supplemented by reference TRBV7-2 and TRBJ1-5, the full variable domain reads GAGVSQSPSNKVTEKGKDVELRCDPISGHTALYWYRQSLGQGLEFLIYFQGNSAPDKSGLPSDRFSAERTGGSVSTLTIQRTQQEDSAVYLCASSPTLLTGGRPQHFGDGTRLSIL.

This clonotype was seen at least ten times. The genes are TRBV28 and TRBJ2-5, with a tentative D call TRBD1 (6 bases). The CDR3 runs to 13 residues. Trimming left V 7 bases short and J 5 bases short, with 14 bases between. Per germline, CDR1 MDHEN and CDR2 SYDVKM. The CDR3 coding sequence is TGTGCCAGCACCGGGGACAATAGGGAGACCCAGTACTTC. Its translation is CASTGDNRETQYF.